This T cell receptor beta chain was identified in a study of blood T cell repertoires in COVID-19 (dated by TCRdb to about 2020). Regarding the study in general: Samples covering the acute and convalescent phases of COVID-19 were provided by collaborators in the United States, Italy and Spain. The prospective study material was composed of cDNA or gDNA derived from T cells, B-cell-depleted T cells, or PBMCs. Deeply sampled blood TCRbeta repertoires from subjects exposed to, actively infected with, or recovered from COVID-19 were included in the dataset. The repertoires were made available in a free public database intended to serve as a resource for research on the immune response to SARS-CoV-2. The samples were drawn from the first 160 participants of the ongoing ImmuneRACE study and from over 950 subjects provided by 6 global collaborators. A de-identified subject ID, COVID-19 status, age in years and sex were almost always included in the sample metadata. Where HLA class I and class II types were available, the types were taken from metadata supplied by the sample provider, not from assay-based typing. Beyond this particular receptor, the publication reports: The quantity of clinical and demographic metadata differed by source and by participant and was supplied without curation.

At one collaborating source in Seattle, patients were enrolled during active infection and were followed longitudinally through the course of disease. Each collaborating institution followed its own protocols to collect whole blood in K2EDTA tubes. Collaborator samples were shipped for TCRbeta analysis as frozen whole blood, isolated PBMCs, or DNA extracted from either sample type. The junction shows trimming of 5 bases on V and 3 bases on J, and the gene matches do not reach 6 bases of it. According to the germline V gene (reference sequence), CDR1 reads MNHEY and CDR2 reads SMNVEV. Counted from cysteine to phenylalanine, this CDR3 has 15 amino acids. CDR3 DNA only is kept here, 45 bases in frame from base 1. The immunoSEQ Assay, a bias-controlled multiplex PCR, was used to amplify TCRbeta CDR3 regions from genomic DNA. The study's processing was this. The number of nucleated cells in each sample was estimated by amplification of reference gene primers within the assay. Sequence reads were collapsed and filtered to measure the absolute abundance of every unique TCRbeta CDR3 rearrangement. For each sample, productive Simpson clonality was calculated by taking the square root of Simpson's diversity index across productive rearrangements. The clones in this table, taken by TCRdb from immuneACCESS, are in-frame only. Not every clone is retained; where verified, under half of the shortfall comes from an unresolved V gene, and the cause of the rest is unknown. V, J and clone size are taken as reported in that table, and D and trimming were inferred from the DNA itself. The table for this sample lists 410,000 or so clones; approximately 91% of them were counted only once. The top ten constitute roughly 1.5% of the sample.

Note on this clone: It has no known antigen specificity. Nothing much larger sits one base from this clone, and base qualities are not available.

This receptor was taken from a woman between 35 and 50 years old with COVID-19, enrolled during active disease. The chain was built from TRBV27 and TRBJ2-1, and 8 junctional nucleotides match TRBD2. The sequencing input was peripheral blood. The nucleotide sequence is TGTGCCAGCAGTCCGACTAGCGCCTACTACAATGAGCAGTTCTTC. It is translated as CASSPTSAYYNEQFF.